This entry concerns a single TCR beta chain. This entry is derived from a study of blood T cell repertoires in COVID-19. Study information: Nucleic acid was either cDNA or gDNA, and it came from T cells, B-cell-depleted T cells, or PBMCs.

The CDR3 is 14 amino acids. J lost 7 bases, V lost 3 bases, and 4 bases had no gene match. Germline assignment: CDR1 LNHDA and CDR2 SQIVND (reference sequence). Using immunoSEQ multiplex PCR, the repertoire was profiled, and TCRdb retains in-frame clones only, with some absent. The sample has about 220,000 clones, around 81% seen once. The chain couples TRBV19 to TRBJ1-4; 8 bases align to TRBD1. The TCR originated in an older woman with acute or convalescent COVID-19. The sequencing input was peripheral blood. CDR3 loop: CASSIGRGREKLFF. The DNA for the CDR3 is TGTGCCAGTAGTATCGGCAGGGGGCGTGAAAAACTGTTTTTT.